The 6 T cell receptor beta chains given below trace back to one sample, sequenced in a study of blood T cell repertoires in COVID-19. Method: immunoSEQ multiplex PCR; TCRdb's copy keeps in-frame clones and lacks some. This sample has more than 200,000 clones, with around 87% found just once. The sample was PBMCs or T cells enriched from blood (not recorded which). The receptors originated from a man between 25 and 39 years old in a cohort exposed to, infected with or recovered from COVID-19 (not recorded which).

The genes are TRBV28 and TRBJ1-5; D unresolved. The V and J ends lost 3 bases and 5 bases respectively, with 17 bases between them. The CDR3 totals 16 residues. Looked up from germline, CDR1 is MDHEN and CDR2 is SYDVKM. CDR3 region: CASSLHPGSRDQPQHF. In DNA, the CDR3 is TGTGCCAGCAGTTTGCATCCCGGGAGTCGGGATCAGCCCCAGCATTTT.

The CDR3 region is CASSLHSSGTGTTDTQYF. The CDR3 region has the DNA TGTGCCAGCAGCTTGCATTCTAGTGGGACAGGGACCACAGATACGCAGTATTTT. The chain employs TRBV5-4 and TRBJ2-3, with 9 bases matching TRBD1. The CDR3 runs 18 residues. Losses at the gene ends were 1 base for V and 2 bases for J; bases not matched to a gene: 11. Per the germline V gene, CDR1 is SGHNT and CDR2 is YYREEE (reference sequence).

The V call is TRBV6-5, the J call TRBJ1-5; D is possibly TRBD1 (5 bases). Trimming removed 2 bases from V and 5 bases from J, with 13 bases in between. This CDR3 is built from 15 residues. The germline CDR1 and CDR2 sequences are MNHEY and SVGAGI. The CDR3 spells CASSYHGTQDQPQHF. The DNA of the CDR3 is TGTGCCAGCAGTTACCATGGGACTCAAGATCAGCCCCAGCATTTT.

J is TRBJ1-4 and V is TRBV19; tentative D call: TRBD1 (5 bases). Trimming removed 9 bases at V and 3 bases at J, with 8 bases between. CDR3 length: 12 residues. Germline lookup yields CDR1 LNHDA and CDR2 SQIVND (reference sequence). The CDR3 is CARDTPNEKLFF. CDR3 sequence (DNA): TGTGCCAGGGACACCCCTAATGAAAAACTGTTTTTT.

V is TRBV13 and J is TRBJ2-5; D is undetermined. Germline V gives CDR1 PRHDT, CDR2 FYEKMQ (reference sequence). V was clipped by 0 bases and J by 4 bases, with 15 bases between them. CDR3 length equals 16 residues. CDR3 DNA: TGTGCCAGCAGCTTAGGCTGGAGTGCACCCAGAGAGACCCAGTACTTC. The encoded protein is CASSLGWSAPRETQYF. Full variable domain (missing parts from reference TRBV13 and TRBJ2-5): AAGVIQSPRHLIKEKRETATLKCYPIPRHDTVYWYQQGPGQDPQFLISFYEKMQSDKGSIPDRFSAQQFSDYHSELNMSSLELGDSALYFCASSLGWSAPRETQYFGPGTRLLVL.

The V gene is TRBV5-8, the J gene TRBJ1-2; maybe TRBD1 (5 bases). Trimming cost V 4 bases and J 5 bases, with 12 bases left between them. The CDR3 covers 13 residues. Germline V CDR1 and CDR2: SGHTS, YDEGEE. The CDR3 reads CASSAGTEYGYTF. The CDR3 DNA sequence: TGTGCCAGCAGCGCGGGGACGGAGTATGGCTACACCTTC.